The clone carrying this T cell receptor (beta chain) was seen a few times. Its antigen remains unidentified. This sample is part of a study of blood T cells in healthy people across ages. PCR was performed a second time for 7 to 11 cycles using a sample-barcoded 5' primer and a J-beta primer mix. TCRdb independently ran MiXCR on the 5' RACE reads; one entry per CDR3 protein. The sample shows about 1.4 million distinct CDR3 sequences, almost 60% of them seen only once. V lost 1 base and J lost 3, with 9 bases in between. CDR1 and CDR2 (germline): SEHNR, FQNEAQ (reference sequence). This CDR3 has 14 amino acids. General study points: Estimates of total diversity, which came from one million sequenced T cells, were considered to be underestimates.

Healthy Caucasians from Russia aged about 6 to 90 served as donors. Each sample used at least 6.5 million PBMCs. The clonotype originates from a man aged 18 to 35 in good health. The sequenced material came from blood. This chain links TRBV7-9 with TRBJ1-2; no reliable D call. The CDR3 DNA is TGTGCCAGCAGCTTAGGGGCTGGTTACTATGGCTACACCTTC. It codes for CASSLGAGYYGYTF.